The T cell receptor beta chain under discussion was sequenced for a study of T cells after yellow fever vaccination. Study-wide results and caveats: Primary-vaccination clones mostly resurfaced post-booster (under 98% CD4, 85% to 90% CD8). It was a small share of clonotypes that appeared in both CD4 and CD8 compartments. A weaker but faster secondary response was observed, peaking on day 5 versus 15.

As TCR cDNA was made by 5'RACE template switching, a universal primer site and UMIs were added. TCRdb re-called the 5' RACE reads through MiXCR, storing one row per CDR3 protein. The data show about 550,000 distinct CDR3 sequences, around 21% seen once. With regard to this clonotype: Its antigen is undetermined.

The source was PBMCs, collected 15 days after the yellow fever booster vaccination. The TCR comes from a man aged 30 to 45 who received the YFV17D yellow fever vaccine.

CDR3 in DNA: TGTGCCAGCACCCTAGCGGGAGGTGGTATGGAGACCCAGTACTTC. This sequence encodes CASTLAGGGMETQYF. This chain joins TRBV7-2 and TRBJ2-5, with 11 nucleotides matching TRBD2. The CDR3 loop spans 15 amino acids. Germline V gives CDR1 SGHTA, CDR2 FQGNSA. After removal of 7 bases from V and 5 bases from J, the junction contained 9 bases not matched to a gene.